This is a list of T cell receptor beta chains from one sample in a study of cytomegalovirus exposure and HLA in healthy donors. Measured with immunoSEQ multiplex PCR; TCRdb has only the in-frame clones, and not every one. Here the sample spans fewer than 150,000 clones, roughly three quarters being singletons. Sample: PBMCs. The source of these receptors is a man aged 18 to 29 in good health and CMV-seronegative. Each CDR3 is given with its conserved first and last residue. The order of the fields is V gene, J gene, clone size, D gene, CDR3 protein, CDR3 DNA. A D gene is named only where the DNA matches it firmly. Clone size appears in some rows only: once, few, many, or a class for an expanded clone.

v_call: TRBV6-1; j_call: TRBJ2-3; clone_size: -; d_call: TRBD2; cdr3_aa: CASSEILAGYADTQYF; cdr3_nt: TGTGCCAGCAGTGAAATCCTAGCGGGGTACGCAGATACGCAGTATTTT
v_call: TRBV11-3; j_call: TRBJ2-7; clone_size: -; d_call: TRBD2; cdr3_aa: CASSLFALGLAYCEQYF; cdr3_nt: TGTGCCAGCAGCTTATTCGCGTTAGGACTAGCGTATTGCGAGCAGTACTTC
v_call: TRBV27; j_call: TRBJ1-1; clone_size: medium-sized; d_call: TRBD1; cdr3_aa: CASSTITTGGEAFF; cdr3_nt: TGTGCCAGCAGTACCATAACAACAGGGGGTGAAGCTTTCTTT
v_call: TRBV18; j_call: TRBJ2-2; clone_size: -; d_call: -; cdr3_aa: CASSPDIFKRGELFF; cdr3_nt: TGTGCCAGCTCACCAGACATTTTCAAGAGAGGGGAGCTGTTTTTT
v_call: TRBV2; j_call: TRBJ2-7; clone_size: -; d_call: TRBD1; cdr3_aa: CASSGDSHEQYF; cdr3_nt: TGTGCCAGCAGCGGGGACAGCCACGAGCAGTACTTC
v_call: TRBV7-8; j_call: TRBJ2-1; clone_size: -; d_call: TRBD1; cdr3_aa: CASSLRDRGLYNEQFF; cdr3_nt: TGTGCCAGCAGCTTAAGGGACAGGGGCCTCTACAATGAGCAGTTCTTC
v_call: TRBV19; j_call: TRBJ1-5; clone_size: few; d_call: TRBD1; cdr3_aa: CASRMDRASNQPQHF; cdr3_nt: TGTGCCAGTAGGATGGACAGGGCGAGCAATCAGCCCCAGCATTTT
v_call: TRBV5-4; j_call: TRBJ2-2; clone_size: -; d_call: -; cdr3_aa: CASSPSLDRYTGELFF; cdr3_nt: TGTGCCAGCAGCCCCTCCCTAGACAGATACACCGGGGAGCTGTTTTTT
v_call: TRBV11-2; j_call: TRBJ2-1; clone_size: -; d_call: -; cdr3_aa: CASSLDTGRDEQFF; cdr3_nt: TGTGCCAGCAGCTTAGATACTGGGCGGGATGAGCAGTTCTTC
v_call: TRBV10-1; j_call: TRBJ1-1; clone_size: few; d_call: TRBD1; cdr3_aa: CASSRDRGRTEAFF; cdr3_nt: TGCGCCAGCAGCCGGGACAGGGGAAGAACTGAAGCTTTCTTT
v_call: TRBV11-3; j_call: TRBJ2-1; clone_size: -; d_call: TRBD2; cdr3_aa: CASSSMLAGGPNEQFF; cdr3_nt: TGTGCCAGCAGCTCCATGTTAGCGGGGGGCCCCAATGAGCAGTTCTTC
v_call: TRBV5-4; j_call: TRBJ2-1; clone_size: -; d_call: TRBD2; cdr3_aa: CASSSGGTSSYNEQFF; cdr3_nt: TGTGCCAGCAGCTCGGGGGGGACTAGCTCCTACAATGAGCAGTTCTTC
v_call: TRBV11-2; j_call: TRBJ2-2; clone_size: -; d_call: TRBD2; cdr3_aa: CASSSLAGVGGELFF; cdr3_nt: TGTGCCAGCAGCTCGTTAGCGGGAGTGGGCGGGGAGCTGTTTTTT
v_call: TRBV6-5; j_call: TRBJ2-3; clone_size: -; d_call: TRBD2; cdr3_aa: CASSPTGTSGPRKYF; cdr3_nt: TGTGCCAGCAGTCCTACGGGGACTAGCGGACCGAGGAAGTATTTT
v_call: TRBV5-6; j_call: TRBJ2-3; clone_size: -; d_call: TRBD2; cdr3_aa: CASSLRGGTDTQYF; cdr3_nt: TGTGCCAGCAGCTTACGGGGGGGGACAGATACGCAGTATTTT
v_call: TRBV4-1; j_call: TRBJ2-1; clone_size: -; d_call: -; cdr3_aa: CASSQGLALYNEQFF; cdr3_nt: TGCGCCAGCAGCCAAGGGCTAGCGCTATACAATGAGCAGTTCTTC
v_call: TRBV6-1; j_call: TRBJ1-2; clone_size: once; d_call: TRBD1; cdr3_aa: CASRDTGEDGYTF; cdr3_nt: TGTGCCAGCAGGGACACAGGGGAAGATGGCTACACCTTC
v_call: TRBV6-5; j_call: TRBJ2-7; clone_size: -; d_call: TRBD2; cdr3_aa: CASSPRTSGPYEQYF; cdr3_nt: TGTGCCAGCAGCCCTCGGACTAGCGGACCCTACGAGCAGTACTTC
v_call: TRBV2; j_call: TRBJ2-1; clone_size: -; d_call: TRBD2; cdr3_aa: CASRGRGDDSSYNEQFF; cdr3_nt: TGTGCCAGCAGGGGACGGGGGGACGATAGTTCCTACAATGAGCAGTTCTTC